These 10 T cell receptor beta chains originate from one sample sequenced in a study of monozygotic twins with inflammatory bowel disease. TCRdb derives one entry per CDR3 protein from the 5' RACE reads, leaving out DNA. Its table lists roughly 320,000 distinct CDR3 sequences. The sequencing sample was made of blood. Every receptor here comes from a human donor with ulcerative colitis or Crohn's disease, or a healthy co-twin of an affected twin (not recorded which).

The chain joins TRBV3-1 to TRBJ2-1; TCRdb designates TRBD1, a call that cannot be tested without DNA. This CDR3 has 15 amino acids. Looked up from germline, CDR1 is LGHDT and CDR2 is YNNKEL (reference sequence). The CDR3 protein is CASSRGQGNSDEQFF.

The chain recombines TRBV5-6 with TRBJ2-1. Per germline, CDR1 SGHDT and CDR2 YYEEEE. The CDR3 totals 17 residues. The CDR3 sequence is CASSLAGDPQTYNEQFF.

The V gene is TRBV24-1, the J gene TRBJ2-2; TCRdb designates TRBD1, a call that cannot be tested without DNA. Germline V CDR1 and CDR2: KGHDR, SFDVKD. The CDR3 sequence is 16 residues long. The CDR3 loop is CATSDPGDRYTGELFF.

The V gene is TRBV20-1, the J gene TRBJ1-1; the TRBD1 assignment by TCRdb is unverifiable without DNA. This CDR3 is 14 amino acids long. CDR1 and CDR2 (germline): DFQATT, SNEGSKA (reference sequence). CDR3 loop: CSARDPTGAPVAFF.

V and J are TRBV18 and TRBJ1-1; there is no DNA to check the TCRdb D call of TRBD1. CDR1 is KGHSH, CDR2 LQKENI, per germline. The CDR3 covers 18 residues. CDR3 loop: CASSPPTGQGPMNTEAFF.

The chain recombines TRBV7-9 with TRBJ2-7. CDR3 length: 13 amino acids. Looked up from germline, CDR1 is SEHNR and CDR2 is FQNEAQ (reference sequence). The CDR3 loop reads CASSPGYTYEQYF.

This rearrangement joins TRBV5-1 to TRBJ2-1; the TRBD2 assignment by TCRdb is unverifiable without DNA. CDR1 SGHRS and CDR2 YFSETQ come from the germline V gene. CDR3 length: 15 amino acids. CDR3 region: CASSPGTSGNVEQFF.

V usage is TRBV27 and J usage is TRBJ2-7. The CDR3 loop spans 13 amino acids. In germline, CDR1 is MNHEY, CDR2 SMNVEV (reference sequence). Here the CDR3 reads CASSLWKDYEQYF.

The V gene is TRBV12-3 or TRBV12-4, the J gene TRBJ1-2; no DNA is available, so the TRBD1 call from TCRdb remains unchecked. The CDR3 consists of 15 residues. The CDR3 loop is CASSPSGTGIYGYTF.

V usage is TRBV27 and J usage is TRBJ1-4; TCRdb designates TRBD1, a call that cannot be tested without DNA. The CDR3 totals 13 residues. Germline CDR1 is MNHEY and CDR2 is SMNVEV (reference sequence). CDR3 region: CASTGTVNEKLFF.